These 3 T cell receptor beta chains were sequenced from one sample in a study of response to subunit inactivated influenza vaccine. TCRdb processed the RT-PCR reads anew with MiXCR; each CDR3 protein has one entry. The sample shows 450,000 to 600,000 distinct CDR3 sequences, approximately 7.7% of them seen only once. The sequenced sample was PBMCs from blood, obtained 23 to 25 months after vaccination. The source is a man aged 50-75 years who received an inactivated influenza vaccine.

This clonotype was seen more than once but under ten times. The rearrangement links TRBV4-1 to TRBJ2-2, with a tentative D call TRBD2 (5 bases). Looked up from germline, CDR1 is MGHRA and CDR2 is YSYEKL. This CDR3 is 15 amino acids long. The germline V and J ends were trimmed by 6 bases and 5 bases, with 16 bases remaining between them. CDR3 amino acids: CASRKRVEGTGELFF. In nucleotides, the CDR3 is TGCGCCAGCAGGAAGAGGGTAGAGGGTACCGGGGAGCTGTTTTTT.

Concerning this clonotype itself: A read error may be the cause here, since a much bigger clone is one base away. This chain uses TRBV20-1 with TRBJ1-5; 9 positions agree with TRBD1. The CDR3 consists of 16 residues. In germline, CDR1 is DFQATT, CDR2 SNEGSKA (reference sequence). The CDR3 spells CSATRQGGIGNQPRHF. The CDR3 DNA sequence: TGCAGTGCTACTCGACAGGGGGGCATAGGCAATCAGCCCCGGCATTTT.

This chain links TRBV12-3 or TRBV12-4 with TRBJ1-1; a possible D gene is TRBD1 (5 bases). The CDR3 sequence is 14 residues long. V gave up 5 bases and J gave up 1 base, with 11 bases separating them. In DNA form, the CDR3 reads TGTGCCAGCAGTGCTGGCGGGGGGAACACTGAAGCTTTCTTT. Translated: CASSAGGGNTEAFF.